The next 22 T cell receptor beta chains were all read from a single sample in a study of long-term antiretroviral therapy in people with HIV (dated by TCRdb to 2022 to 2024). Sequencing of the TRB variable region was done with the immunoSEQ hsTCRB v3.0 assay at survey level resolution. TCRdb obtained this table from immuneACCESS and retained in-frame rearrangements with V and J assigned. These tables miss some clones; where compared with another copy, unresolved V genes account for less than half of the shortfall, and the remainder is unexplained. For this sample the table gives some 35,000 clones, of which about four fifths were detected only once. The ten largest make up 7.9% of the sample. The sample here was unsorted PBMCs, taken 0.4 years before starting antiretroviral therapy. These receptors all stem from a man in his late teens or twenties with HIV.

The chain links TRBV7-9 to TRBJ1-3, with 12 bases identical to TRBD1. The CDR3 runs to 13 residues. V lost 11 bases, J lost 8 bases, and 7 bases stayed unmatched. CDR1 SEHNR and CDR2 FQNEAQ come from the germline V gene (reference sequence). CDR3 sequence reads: CAVGTGGIDTIYF. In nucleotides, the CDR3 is TGTGCCGTCGGGACAGGGGGCATCGACACCATATATTTT. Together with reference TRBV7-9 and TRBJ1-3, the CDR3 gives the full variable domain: DTGVSQNPRHKITKRGQNVTFRCDPISEHNRLYWYRQTLGQGPEFLTYFQNEAQLEKSRLLSDRFSAERPKGSFSTLEIQRTEQGDSAMYLCAVGTGGIDTIYFGEGSWLTVV.

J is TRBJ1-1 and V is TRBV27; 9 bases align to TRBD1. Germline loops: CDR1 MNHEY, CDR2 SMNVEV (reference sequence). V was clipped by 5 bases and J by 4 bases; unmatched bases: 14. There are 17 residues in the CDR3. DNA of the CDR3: TGTGCCAGCAGTCTCGAGGGGGCACAGGGGGCGCTCACTGAAGCTTTCTTT. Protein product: CASSLEGAQGALTEAFF.

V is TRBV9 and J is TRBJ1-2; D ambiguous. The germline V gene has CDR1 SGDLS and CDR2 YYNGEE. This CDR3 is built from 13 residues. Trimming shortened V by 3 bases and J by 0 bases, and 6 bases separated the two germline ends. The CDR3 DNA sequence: TGTGCCAGCAGCGAGACCCCTAACTATGGCTACACCTTC. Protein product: CASSETPNYGYTF.

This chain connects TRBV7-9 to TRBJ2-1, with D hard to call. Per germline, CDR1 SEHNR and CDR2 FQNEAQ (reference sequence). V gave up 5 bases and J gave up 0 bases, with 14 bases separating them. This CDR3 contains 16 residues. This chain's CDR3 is CASSTIRSSSYNEQFF. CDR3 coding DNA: TGTGCCAGCAGCACAATCCGGTCGAGCTCCTACAATGAGCAGTTCTTC.

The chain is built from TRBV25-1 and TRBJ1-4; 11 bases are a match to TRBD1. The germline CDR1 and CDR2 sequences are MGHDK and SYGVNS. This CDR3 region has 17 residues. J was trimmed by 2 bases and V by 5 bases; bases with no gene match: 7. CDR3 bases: TGTGCCAGCAGTATCCCAGGACAGGGGGCCACTAATGAAAAACTGTTTTTT. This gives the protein CASSIPGQGATNEKLFF.

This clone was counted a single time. The CDR3 protein is CASSFSGREDYNEQFF. CDR3 coding DNA: TGTGCCAGCTCCTTTTCCGGGCGGGAGGACTACAATGAGCAGTTCTTC. V is TRBV18 and J is TRBJ2-1, with 8 bases identical to TRBD2. V shed 6 bases and J 3 bases; nucleotides not matched to a gene: 10. CDR3 length equals 16 residues. Germline-derived CDR1 and CDR2 are KGHSH and LQKENI.

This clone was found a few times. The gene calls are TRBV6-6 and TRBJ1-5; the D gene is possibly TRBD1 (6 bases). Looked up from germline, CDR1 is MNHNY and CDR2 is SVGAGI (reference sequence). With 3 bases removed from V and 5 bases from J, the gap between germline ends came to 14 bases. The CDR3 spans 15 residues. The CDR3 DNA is TGTGCCAGCAGTTATTTGGAACAGGGCGATCAGCCCCAGCATTTT. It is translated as CASSYLEQGDQPQHF.

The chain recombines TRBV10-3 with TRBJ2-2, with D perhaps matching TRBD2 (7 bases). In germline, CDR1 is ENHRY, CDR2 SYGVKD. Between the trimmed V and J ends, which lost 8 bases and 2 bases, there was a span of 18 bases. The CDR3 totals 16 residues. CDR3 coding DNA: TGTGCCATCTCGCCCGGGGGGCTACCAAACACCGGGGAGCTGTTTTTT. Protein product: CAISPGGLPNTGELFF.

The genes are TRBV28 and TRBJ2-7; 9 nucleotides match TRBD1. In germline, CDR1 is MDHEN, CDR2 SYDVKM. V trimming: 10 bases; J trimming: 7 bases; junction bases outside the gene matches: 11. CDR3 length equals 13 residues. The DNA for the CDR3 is TGTGCCACAAAGAGACAGGGGGTAGAAGAGCAGTACTTC. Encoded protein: CATKRQGVEEQYF.

CDR3 coding DNA: TGCGCCAGCAGCCAAGATGAGGGTCGGTACGAGCAGTACTTC. It yields the protein CASSQDEGRYEQYF. The chain has TRBV4-1 and TRBJ2-7, with D possibly being TRBD2 (5 bases). Germline lookup yields CDR1 MGHRA and CDR2 YSYEKL. V was clipped by 0 bases and J by 4 bases, with 10 bases between them. This CDR3 is built from 14 residues.

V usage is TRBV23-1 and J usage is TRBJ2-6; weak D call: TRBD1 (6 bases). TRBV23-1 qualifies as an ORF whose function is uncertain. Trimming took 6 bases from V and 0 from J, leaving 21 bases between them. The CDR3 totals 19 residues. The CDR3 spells CASRLLNGQPNSGANVLTF. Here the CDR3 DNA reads TGCGCCAGCAGGTTACTAAACGGACAGCCAAACTCTGGGGCCAACGTCCTGACTTTC.

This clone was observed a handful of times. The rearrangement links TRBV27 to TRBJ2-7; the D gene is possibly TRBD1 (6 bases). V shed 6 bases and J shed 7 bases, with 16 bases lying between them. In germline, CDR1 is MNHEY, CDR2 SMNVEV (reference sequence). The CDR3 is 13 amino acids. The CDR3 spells CASSTGILGEQYF. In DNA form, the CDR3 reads TGTGCCAGCAGCACAGGGATATTAGGGGAGCAGTACTTC.

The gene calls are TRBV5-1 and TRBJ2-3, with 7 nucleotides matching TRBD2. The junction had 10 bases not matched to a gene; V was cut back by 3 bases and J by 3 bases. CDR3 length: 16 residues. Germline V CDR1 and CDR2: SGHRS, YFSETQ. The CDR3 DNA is TGCGCCAGCAGCTCTCCGAGCGGGGCCTTGACAGATACGCAGTATTTT. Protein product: CASSSPSGALTDTQYF. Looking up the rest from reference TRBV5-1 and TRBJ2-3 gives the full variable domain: KAGVTQTPRYLIKTRGQQVTLSCSPISGHRSVSWYQQTPGQGLQFLFEYFSETQRNKGNFPGRFSGRQFSNSRSEMNVSTLELGDSALYLCASSSPSGALTDTQYFGPGTRLTVL.

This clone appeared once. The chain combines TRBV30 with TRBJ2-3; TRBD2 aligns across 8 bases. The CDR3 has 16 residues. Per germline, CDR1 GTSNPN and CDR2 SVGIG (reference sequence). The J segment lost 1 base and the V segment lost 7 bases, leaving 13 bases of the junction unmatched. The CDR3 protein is CASERGILAGTDTQYF. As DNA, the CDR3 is TGTGCCTCGGAGCGGGGGATACTAGCGGGCACAGATACGCAGTATTTT.

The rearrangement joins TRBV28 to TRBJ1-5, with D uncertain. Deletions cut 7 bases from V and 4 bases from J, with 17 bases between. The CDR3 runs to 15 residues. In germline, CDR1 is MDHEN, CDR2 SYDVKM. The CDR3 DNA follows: TGTGCCAGCACCTCCCAGCGCTTGTTGAATCAGCCCCAGCATTTT. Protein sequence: CASTSQRLLNQPQHF.

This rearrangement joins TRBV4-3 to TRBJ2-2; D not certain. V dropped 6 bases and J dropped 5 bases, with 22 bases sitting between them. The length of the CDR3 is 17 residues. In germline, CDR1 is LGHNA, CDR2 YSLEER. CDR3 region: CASRLPSDRPKTGELFF. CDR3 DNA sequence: TGCGCCAGCAGGCTCCCGAGCGACCGACCCAAGACCGGGGAGCTGTTTTTT.

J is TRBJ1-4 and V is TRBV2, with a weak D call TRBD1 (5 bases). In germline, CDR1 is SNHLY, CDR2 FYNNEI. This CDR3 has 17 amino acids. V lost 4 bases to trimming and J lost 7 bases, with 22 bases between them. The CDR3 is CASSGNSGTHGGEKLFF. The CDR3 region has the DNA TGTGCCAGCAGTGGTAACTCCGGGACCCACGGAGGTGAAAAACTGTTTTTT.

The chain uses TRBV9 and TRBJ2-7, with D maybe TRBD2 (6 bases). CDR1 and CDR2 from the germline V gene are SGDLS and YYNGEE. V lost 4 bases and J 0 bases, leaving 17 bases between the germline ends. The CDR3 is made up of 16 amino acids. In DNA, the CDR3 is TGTGCCAGCAGCCCCGTCGGGAGAGAGAGCTCCTACGAGCAGTACTTC. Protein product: CASSPVGRESSYEQYF.

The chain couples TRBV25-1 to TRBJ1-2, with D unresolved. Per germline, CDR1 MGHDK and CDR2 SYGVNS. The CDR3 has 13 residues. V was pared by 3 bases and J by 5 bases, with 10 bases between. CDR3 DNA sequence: TGTGCCAGCAGTGATGATTGGGGTTATGGCTACACCTTC. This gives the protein CASSDDWGYGYTF.

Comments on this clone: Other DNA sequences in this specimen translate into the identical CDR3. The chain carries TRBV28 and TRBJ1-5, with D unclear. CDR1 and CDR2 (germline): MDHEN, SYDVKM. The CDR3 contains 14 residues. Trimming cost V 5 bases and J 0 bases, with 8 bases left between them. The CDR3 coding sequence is TGTGCCAGCAGTGGACCCAGTAGCAATCAGCCCCAGCATTTT. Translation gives CASSGPSSNQPQHF.

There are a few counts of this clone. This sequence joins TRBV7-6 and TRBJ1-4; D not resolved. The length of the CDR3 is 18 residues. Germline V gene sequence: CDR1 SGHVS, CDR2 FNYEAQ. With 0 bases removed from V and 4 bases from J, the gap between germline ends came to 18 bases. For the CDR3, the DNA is TGTGCCAGCAGCTTAGCTGGGAGTTACGGACGGGTTAATGAAAAACTGTTTTTT. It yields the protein CASSLAGSYGRVNEKLFF.

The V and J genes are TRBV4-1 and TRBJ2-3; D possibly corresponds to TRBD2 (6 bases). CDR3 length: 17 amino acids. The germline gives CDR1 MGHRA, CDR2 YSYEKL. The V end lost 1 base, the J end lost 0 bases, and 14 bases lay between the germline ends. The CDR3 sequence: CASSQGNSGLSTDTQYF. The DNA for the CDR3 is TGCGCCAGCAGCCAAGGCAATAGCGGCCTAAGCACAGATACGCAGTATTTT.